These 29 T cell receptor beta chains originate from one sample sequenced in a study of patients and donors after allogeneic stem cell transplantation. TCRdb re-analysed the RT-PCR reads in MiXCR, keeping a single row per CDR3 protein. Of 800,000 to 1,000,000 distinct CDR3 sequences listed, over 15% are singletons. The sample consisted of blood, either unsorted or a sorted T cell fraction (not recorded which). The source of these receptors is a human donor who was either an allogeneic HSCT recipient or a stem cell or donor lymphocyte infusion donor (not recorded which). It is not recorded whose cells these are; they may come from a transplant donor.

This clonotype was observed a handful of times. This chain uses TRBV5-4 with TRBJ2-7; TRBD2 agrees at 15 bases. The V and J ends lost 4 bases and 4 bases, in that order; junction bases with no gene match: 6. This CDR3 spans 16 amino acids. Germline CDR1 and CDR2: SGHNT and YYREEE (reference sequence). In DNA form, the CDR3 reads TGTGCCAGCAGCAGGACTAGCGGGAGGGCCCCGTACGAGCAGTACTTC. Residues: CASSRTSGRAPYEQYF.

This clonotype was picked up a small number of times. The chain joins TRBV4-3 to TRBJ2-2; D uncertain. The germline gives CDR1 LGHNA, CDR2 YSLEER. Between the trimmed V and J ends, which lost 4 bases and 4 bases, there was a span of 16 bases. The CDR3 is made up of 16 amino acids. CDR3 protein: CASSPTVPSGTGELFF. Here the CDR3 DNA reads TGCGCCAGCAGCCCAACGGTCCCGTCGGGCACCGGGGAGCTGTTTTTT.

CDR3 residues: CASSLIIGLRLPRELFF. The CDR3 coding sequence is TGTGCCAGCAGTTTAATTATCGGTCTACGGCTACCCCGGGAGCTGTTTTTT. V usage is TRBV12-3 or TRBV12-4 and J usage is TRBJ2-2; the D is unclear. V gave up 2 bases and J gave up 9 bases, with 22 bases separating them. The CDR3 contains 17 residues.

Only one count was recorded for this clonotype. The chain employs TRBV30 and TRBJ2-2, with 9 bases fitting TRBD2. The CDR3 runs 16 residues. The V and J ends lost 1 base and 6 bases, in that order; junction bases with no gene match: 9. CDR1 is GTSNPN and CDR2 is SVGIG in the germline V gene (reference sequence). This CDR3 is CAWSAPLGLAAGELFF. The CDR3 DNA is TGTGCCTGGAGTGCGCCGCTGGGACTAGCCGCCGGGGAGCTGTTTTTT.

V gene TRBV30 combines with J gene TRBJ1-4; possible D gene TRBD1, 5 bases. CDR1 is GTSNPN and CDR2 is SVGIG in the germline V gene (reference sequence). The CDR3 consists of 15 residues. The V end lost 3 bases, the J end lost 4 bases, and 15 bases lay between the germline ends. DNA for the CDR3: TGTGCCTGGAGCACTCCGGGACGCATTAATGAAAAACTGTTTTTT. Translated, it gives CAWSTPGRINEKLFF.

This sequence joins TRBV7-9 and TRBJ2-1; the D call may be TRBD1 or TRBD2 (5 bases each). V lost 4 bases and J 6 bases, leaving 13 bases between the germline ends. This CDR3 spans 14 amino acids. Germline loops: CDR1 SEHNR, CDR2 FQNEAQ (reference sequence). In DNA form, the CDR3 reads TGTGCCAGCAGCTCCCGGGACCGTGTCAATGAGCAGTTCTTC. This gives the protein CASSSRDRVNEQFF.

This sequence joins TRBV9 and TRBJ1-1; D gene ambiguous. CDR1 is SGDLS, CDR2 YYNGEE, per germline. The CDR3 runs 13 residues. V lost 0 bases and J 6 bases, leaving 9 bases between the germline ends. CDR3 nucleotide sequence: TGTGCCAGCAGCGTAGGGCCCTTGGCTGAAGCTTTCTTT. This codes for CASSVGPLAEAFF. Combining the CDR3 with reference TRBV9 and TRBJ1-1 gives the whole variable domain DSGVTQTPKHLITATGQRVTLRCSPRSGDLSVYWYQQSLDQGLQFLIQYYNGEERAKGNILERFSAQQFPDLHSELNLSSLELGDSALYFCASSVGPLAEAFFGQGTRLTVV.

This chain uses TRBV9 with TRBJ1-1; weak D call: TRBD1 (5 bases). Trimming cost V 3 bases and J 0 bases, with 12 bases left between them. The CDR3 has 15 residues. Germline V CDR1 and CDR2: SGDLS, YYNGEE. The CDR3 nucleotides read TGTGCCAGCAGCGCAACGGGACGGATGAACACTGAAGCTTTCTTT. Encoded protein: CASSATGRMNTEAFF.

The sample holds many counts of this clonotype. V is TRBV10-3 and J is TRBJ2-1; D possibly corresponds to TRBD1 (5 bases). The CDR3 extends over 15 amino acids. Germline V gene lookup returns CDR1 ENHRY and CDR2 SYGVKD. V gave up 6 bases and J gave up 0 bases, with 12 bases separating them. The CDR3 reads CAISPTASSYNEQFF. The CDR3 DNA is TGTGCCATCAGCCCGACAGCAAGCTCCTACAATGAGCAGTTCTTC.

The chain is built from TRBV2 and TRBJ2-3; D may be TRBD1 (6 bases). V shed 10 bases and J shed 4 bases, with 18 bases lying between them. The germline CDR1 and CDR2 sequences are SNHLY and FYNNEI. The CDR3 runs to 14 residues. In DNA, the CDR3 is TGTGCCACTAAAGAAGAACAGGGCGCAGATACGCAGTATTTT. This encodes CATKEEQGADTQYF.

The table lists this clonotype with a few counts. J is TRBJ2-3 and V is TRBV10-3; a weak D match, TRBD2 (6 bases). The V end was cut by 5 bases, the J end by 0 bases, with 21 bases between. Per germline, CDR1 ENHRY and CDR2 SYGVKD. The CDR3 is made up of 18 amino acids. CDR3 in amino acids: CAISRGTGKPSSTDTQYF. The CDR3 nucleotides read TGTGCCATCAGTCGGGGGACTGGTAAACCCTCTAGCACAGATACGCAGTATTTT.

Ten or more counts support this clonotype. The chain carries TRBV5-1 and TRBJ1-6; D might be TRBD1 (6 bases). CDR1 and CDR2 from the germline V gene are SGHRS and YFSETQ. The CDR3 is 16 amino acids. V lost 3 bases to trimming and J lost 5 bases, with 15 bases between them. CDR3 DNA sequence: TGCGCCAGCAGCTCGGACAGAAAGAGCAATAATTCACCCCTCCACTTT. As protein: CASSSDRKSNNSPLHF.

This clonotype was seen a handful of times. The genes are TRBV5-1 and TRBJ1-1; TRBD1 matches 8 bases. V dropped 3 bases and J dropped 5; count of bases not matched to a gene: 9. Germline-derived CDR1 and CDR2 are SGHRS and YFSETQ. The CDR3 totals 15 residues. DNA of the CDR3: TGCGCCAGCAGCTGGCGACAGGGGCTGAGTACTGAAGCTTTCTTT. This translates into CASSWRQGLSTEAFF.

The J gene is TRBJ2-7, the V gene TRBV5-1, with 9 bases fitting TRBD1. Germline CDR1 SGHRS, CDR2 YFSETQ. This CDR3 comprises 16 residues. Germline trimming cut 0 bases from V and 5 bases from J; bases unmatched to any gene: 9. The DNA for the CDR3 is TGCGCCAGCAGCTTGGGACAGGGACAGGGTGCGAACGAGCAGTACTTC. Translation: CASSLGQGQGANEQYF. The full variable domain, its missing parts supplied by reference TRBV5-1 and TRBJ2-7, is KAGVTQTPRYLIKTRGQQVTLSCSPISGHRSVSWYQQTPGQGLQFLFEYFSETQRNKGNFPGRFSGRQFSNSRSEMNVSTLELGDSALYLCASSLGQGQGANEQYFGPGTRLTVT.

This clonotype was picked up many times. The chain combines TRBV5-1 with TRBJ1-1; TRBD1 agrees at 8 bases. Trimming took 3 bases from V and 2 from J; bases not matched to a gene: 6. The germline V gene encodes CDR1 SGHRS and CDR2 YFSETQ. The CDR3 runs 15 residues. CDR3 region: CASSWGTGLNTEAFF. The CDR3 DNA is TGCGCCAGCAGCTGGGGGACAGGACTAAACACTGAAGCTTTCTTT.

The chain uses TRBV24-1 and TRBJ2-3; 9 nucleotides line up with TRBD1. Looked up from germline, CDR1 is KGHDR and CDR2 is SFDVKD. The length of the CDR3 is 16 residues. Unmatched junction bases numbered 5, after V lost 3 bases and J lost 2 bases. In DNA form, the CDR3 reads TGTGCCACCAGTGATGGAACAGGGGGCTACACAGATACGCAGTATTTT. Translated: CATSDGTGGYTDTQYF.

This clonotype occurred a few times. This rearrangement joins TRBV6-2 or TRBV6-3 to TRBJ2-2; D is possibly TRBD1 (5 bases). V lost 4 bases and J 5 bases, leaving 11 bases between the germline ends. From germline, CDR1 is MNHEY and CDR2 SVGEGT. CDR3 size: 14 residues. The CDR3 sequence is CASSWGRLTGELFF. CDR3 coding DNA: TGTGCCAGCAGTTGGGGCAGATTAACCGGGGAGCTGTTTTTT.

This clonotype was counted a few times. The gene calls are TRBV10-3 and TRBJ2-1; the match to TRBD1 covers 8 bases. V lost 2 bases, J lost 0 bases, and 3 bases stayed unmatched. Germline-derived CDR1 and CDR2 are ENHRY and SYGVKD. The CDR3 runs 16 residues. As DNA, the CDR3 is TGTGCCATCAGTGAGAGGACAGGGTACTCCTACAATGAGCAGTTCTTC. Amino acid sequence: CAISERTGYSYNEQFF.

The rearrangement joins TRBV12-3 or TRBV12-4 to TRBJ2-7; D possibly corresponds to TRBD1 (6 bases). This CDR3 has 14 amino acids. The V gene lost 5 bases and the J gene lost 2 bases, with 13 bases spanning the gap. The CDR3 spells CASSPQGSAYEQYF. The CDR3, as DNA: TGTGCCAGCAGTCCACAGGGATCAGCCTACGAGCAGTACTTC.

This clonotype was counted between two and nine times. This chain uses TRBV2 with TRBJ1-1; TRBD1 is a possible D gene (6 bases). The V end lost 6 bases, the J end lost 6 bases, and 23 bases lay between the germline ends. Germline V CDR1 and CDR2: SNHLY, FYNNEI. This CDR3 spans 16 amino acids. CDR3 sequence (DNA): TGTGCCAGCAGCTCCGGACATCTCACAGGGATACCTGAAGCTTTCTTT. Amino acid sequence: CASSSGHLTGIPEAFF.

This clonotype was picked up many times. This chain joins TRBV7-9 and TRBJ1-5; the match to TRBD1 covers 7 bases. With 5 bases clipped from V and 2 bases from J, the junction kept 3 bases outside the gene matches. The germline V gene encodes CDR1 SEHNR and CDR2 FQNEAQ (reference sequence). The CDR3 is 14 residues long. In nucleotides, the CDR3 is TGTGCCAGCAGCGACAGGGCAGGCAATCAGCCCCAGCATTTT. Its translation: CASSDRAGNQPQHF.

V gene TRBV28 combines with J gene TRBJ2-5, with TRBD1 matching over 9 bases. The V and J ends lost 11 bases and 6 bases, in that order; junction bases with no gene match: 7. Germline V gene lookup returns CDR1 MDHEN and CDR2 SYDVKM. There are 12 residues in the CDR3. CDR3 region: CAGGTGIKTQYF. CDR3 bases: TGTGCCGGGGGGACAGGGATAAAGACCCAGTACTTC.

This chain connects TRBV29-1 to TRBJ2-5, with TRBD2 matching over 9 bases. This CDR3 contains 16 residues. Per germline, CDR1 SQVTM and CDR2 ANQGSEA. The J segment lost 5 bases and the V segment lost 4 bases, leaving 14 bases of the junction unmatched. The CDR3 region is CSVGLASGGLGETQYF. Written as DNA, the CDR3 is TGCAGCGTTGGCCTGGCGAGCGGGGGGCTCGGGGAGACCCAGTACTTC.

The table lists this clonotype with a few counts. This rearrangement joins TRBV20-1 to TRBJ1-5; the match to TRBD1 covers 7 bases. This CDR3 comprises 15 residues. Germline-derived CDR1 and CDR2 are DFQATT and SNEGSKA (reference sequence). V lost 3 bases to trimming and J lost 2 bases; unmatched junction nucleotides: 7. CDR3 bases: TGCAGTGCTAGCGACAGGGTCGGGGGCAATCAGCCCCAGCATTTT. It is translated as CSASDRVGGNQPQHF.

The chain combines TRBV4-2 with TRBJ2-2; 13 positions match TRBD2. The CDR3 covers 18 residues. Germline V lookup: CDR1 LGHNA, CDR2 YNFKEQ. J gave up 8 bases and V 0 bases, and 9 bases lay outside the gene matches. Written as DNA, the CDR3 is TGTGCCAGCAGCCAAGATTATCGGGGACTAGCGGGAAAAGGGGAGCTGTTTTTT. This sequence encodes CASSQDYRGLAGKGELFF.

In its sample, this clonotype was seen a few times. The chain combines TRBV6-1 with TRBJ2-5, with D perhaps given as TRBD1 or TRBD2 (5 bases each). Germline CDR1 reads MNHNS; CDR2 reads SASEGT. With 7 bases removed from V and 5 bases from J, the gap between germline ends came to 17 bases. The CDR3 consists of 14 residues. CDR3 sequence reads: CASKIGTRLETQYF. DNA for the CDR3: TGTGCCAGCAAGATCGGGACGCGGTTGGAGACCCAGTACTTC.

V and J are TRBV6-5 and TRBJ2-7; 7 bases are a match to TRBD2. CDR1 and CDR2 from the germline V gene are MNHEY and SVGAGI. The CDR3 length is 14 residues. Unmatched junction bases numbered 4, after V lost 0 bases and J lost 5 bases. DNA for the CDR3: TGTGCCAGCAGTTACTCCCTAGCGGTTCACGAGCAGTACTTC. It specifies CASSYSLAVHEQYF.

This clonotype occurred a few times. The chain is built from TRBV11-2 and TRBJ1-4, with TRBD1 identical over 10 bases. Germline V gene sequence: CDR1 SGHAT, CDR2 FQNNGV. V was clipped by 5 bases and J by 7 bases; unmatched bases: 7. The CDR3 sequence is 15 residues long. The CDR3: CASSKPGQGFEKLFF. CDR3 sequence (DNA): TGTGCCAGCAGCAAACCGGGACAGGGGTTTGAAAAACTGTTTTTT.

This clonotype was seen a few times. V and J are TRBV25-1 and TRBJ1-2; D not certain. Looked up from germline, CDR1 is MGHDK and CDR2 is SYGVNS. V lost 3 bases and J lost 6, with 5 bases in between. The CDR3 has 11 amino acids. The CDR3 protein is CASSEAHGYTF. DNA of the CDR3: TGTGCCAGCAGTGAGGCTCATGGCTACACCTTC.